This T cell receptor beta chain stems from a study of blood T cell repertoires in COVID-19. As for the study in general: PBMCs, B-cell-depleted T cells, or T cells were the source of the cDNA or gDNA that made up the material.

This clone was observed a single time. Under the authors' procedure: Reference gene primers were amplified, and this amplification served to estimate nucleated cell counts. Sequenced by immunoSEQ multiplex PCR; TCRdb stores in-frame clones only, minus some. V and J calls and clone size are copied from that table; D and trimming were computed from the DNA. The table has 130,000 to 150,000 clones, 80% seen once. CDR3 size: 13 residues. The germline gives CDR1 SGHRS, CDR2 YFSETQ. V trimming: 4 bases; J trimming: 6 bases; junction bases outside the gene matches: 4. Sequencing was done on a sample of peripheral blood. V gene TRBV5-1 combines with J gene TRBJ2-1, with TRBD1 matching over 7 bases. The clonotype originates from a man in his sixties or seventies who had recovered from COVID-19. The CDR3 region is CASSLPGGNEQFF. The CDR3 DNA reads as TGCGCCAGCAGCCTGCCAGGGGGCAATGAGCAGTTCTTC.